This T cell receptor beta chain was recovered during a study of PD-1 blockade in classical Hodgkin lymphoma. Every patient had relapsed following autologous stem cell transplantation, and cohorts differed in brentuximab vedotin exposure. This CDR3 has 15 residues. Germline CDR1 and CDR2: LNHNV and YYDKDF (reference sequence). Produced via immunoSEQ multiplex PCR; TCRdb's table is partial and in-frame only. The profile shows 70,000 or so clones, about 70% of them singletons. The sample was peripheral blood mononuclear cells (PBMCs), taken before the second cycle of nivolumab. The chain carries TRBV15 and TRBJ2-5, with D uncertain. The J call may be wrong; the DNA end is better matched by TRBJ2-7. The clonotype comes from a human donor with classical Hodgkin lymphoma. Here the CDR3 DNA reads TGTGCCACCAGCAGAGATTGGGTCACCTCCTACGAGCAGTACTTC. This sequence encodes CATSRDWVTSYEQYF.